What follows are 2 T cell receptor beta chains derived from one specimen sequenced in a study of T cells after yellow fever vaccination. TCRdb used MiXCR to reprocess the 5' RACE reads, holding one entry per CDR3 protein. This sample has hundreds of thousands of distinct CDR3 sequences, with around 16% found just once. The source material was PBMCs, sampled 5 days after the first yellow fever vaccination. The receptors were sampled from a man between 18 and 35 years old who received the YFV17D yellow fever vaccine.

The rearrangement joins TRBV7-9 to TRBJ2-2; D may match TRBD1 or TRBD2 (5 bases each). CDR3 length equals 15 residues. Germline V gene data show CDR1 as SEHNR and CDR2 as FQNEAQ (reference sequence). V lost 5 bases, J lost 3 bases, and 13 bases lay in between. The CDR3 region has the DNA TGTGCCAGCAGCCCCCCAGGGAGAGACACCGGGGAGCTGTTTTTT. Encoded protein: CASSPPGRDTGELFF.

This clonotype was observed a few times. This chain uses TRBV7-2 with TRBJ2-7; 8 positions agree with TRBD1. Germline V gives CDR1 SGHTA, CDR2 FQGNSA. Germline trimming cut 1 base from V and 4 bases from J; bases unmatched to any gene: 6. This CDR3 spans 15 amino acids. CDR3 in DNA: TGTGCCAGCAGCTTAGGAGGACAGGGCCTTTACGAGCAGTACTTC. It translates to CASSLGGQGLYEQYF.